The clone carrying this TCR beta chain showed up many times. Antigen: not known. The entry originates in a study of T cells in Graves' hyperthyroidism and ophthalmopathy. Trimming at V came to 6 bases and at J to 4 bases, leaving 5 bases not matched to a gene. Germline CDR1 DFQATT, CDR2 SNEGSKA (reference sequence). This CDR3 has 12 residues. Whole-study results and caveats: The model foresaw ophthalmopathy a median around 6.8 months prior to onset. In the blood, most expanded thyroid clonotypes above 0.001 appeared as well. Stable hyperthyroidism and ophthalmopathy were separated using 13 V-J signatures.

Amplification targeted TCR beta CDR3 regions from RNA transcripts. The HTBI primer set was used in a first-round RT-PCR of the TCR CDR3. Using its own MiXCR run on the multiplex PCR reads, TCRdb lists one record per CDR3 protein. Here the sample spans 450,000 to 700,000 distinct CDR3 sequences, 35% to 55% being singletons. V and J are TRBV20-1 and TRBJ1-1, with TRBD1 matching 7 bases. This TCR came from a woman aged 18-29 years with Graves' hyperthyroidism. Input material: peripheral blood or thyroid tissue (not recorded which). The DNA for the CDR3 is TGCAGTGCGAACAGGGGACCCACTGAAGCTTTCTTT. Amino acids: CSANRGPTEAFF.